Below are 24 T cell receptor beta chains sequenced from a single sample in a study of blood T cell repertoires in COVID-19 (dated by TCRdb to the early 2020s). Libraries were made using the immunoSEQ multiplex PCR assay. Not all clones reach the TCRdb copy of this immuneACCESS table, which keeps in-frame sequences only. Checked studies attribute under half of the gap to unresolved V genes and leave the rest unexplained. The sample includes around 300,000 clones, with over 75% observed a single time. In total, the top ten clones hold 3% to 4% of the sample. Sequenced input: peripheral blood. These receptors came from a woman aged 45-65 years with active or convalescent COVID-19.

V is TRBV5-4 and J is TRBJ1-2; D call uncertain. Germline V CDR1 and CDR2: SGHNT, YYREEE (reference sequence). This CDR3 is 13 amino acids long. Trimming left V 4 bases short and J 0 bases short, with 7 bases between. CDR3 region: CASSQDSNYGYTF. The DNA for the CDR3 is TGTGCCAGCAGCCAGGACTCTAACTATGGCTACACCTTC.

This clone was seen just once. The chain has TRBV7-8 and TRBJ1-6, with D unresolved. The length of the CDR3 is 17 residues. Trimming pared 5 bases from V and 0 bases from J, leaving 14 bases between. From germline, CDR1 is SGHVS and CDR2 FQNEAQ. The CDR3 here is CASSLVGWSSYNSPLHF. The CDR3 DNA reads as TGTGCCAGCAGCCTTGTAGGTTGGAGCTCCTATAATTCACCCCTCCACTTT.

The V and J genes are TRBV11-3 and TRBJ2-1, with 11 bases matching TRBD2. Germline V CDR1 and CDR2: SGHNT, YENEEA. The CDR3 consists of 16 residues. V lost 5 bases, J lost 3 bases, and 6 bases stayed unmatched. The CDR3 bases are TGTGCCAGCAGCCAGGGTAGCGGGAGGGACTACAATGAGCAGTTCTTC. Protein: CASSQGSGRDYNEQFF. Variable domain in full (rest from reference TRBV11-3 and TRBJ2-1): EAGVVQSPRYKIIEKKQPVAFWCNPISGHNTLYWYLQNLGQGPELLIRYENEEAVDDSQLPKDRFSAERLKGVDSTLKIQPAELGDSAVYLCASSQGSGRDYNEQFFGPGTRLTVL.

V gene TRBV7-2 combines with J gene TRBJ2-2; the match to TRBD1 covers 9 bases. The germline V gene has CDR1 SGHTA and CDR2 FQGNSA. The CDR3 covers 18 residues. V lost 1 base and J lost 4; bases outside the gene matches: 10. CDR3 in amino acids: CASSLGLTGGGPTGELFF. Here the CDR3 DNA reads TGTGCCAGCAGCTTAGGGTTGACAGGGGGTGGACCCACCGGGGAGCTGTTTTTT.

The chain joins TRBV18 to TRBJ2-1; 8 bases are shared with TRBD2. CDR1 and CDR2 from the germline V gene are KGHSH and LQKENI. Trimming at V came to 3 bases and at J to 5 bases, leaving 12 bases not matched to a gene. The CDR3 totals 17 residues. CDR3 residues: CASSPREGTSGDNEQFF. CDR3 sequence (DNA): TGTGCCAGCTCACCCCGGGAGGGCACCTCTGGGGACAATGAGCAGTTCTTC.

The chain has TRBV6-2 or TRBV6-3 and TRBJ1-1; D is unresolved. The CDR3 runs to 14 residues. CDR1 MNHEY and CDR2 SVGEGT come from the germline V gene. Trimming cost V 5 bases and J 3 bases, with 13 bases left between them. CDR3 DNA sequence: TGTGCCAGCAGTGACAACCTGAGGGACACTGAAGCTTTCTTT. Its translation: CASSDNLRDTEAFF.

This sequence joins TRBV19 and TRBJ2-1; 15 bases line up with TRBD2. The germline gives CDR1 LNHDA, CDR2 SQIVND (reference sequence). V shed 5 bases and J 4 bases; nucleotides not matched to a gene: 3. This CDR3 contains 16 residues. CDR3 bases: TGTGCCAGTAGTCGGACTAGCGGGAGGGCATACAATGAGCAGTTCTTC. This codes for CASSRTSGRAYNEQFF.

This chain uses TRBV24-1 with TRBJ1-1, with a tentative D call TRBD1 (5 bases). V was cut by 4 bases and J by 0 bases, with 11 bases left in between. CDR3 length: 15 residues. Per germline, CDR1 KGHDR and CDR2 SFDVKD. The CDR3 region has the DNA TGTGCCACCAGTGAATCGGACAAATTGAACACTGAAGCTTTCTTT. Amino acids: CATSESDKLNTEAFF.

This chain joins TRBV11-2 and TRBJ2-1; 11 nucleotides line up with TRBD2. Per germline, CDR1 SGHAT and CDR2 FQNNGV. J lost 8 bases, V lost 3 bases, and 15 bases had no gene match. The CDR3 spans 18 residues. CDR3 coding DNA: TGTGCCAGCAGCTTTCCCCTGAGGCTAGCGGGAGGCGGGGATGAGCAGTTCTTC. Amino acids: CASSFPLRLAGGGDEQFF.

V gene TRBV6-2 or TRBV6-3 combines with J gene TRBJ2-3; the match to TRBD1 covers 8 bases. The CDR3 sequence is 14 residues long. CDR1 MNHEY and CDR2 SVGEGT come from the germline V gene. The V segment lost 5 bases and the J segment 2 bases; nucleotides outside the gene matches: 3. CDR3 residues: CASSRQGHTDTQYF. Here the CDR3 DNA reads TGTGCCAGCAGTCGACAGGGGCACACAGATACGCAGTATTTT.

The gene calls are TRBV5-1 and TRBJ1-4; no firm D call. The V and J ends lost 0 bases and 8 bases respectively, with 8 bases between them. The CDR3 totals 13 residues. Germline V CDR1 and CDR2: SGHRS, YFSETQ. The CDR3 nucleotides read TGCGCCAGCAGCTTGGCCCGAGGAGAAAAACTGTTTTTT. Encoded protein: CASSLARGEKLFF.

This chain joins TRBV10-3 and TRBJ1-5; D remains ambiguous. Germline V gene data show CDR1 as ENHRY and CDR2 as SYGVKD. CDR3 length: 14 amino acids. V was cut by 3 bases and J by 3 bases, with 9 bases left in between. The chain's CDR3 is CAISDGTLNQPQHF. CDR3 coding DNA: TGTGCCATCAGTGATGGCACCCTCAATCAGCCCCAGCATTTT.

The rearrangement uses TRBV5-5 and TRBJ2-2; D perhaps matches TRBD2 (6 bases). Germline CDR1 reads SGHKS; CDR2 reads YYEKEE (reference sequence). CDR3 length: 15 amino acids. Trimming pared 4 bases from V and 0 bases from J, leaving 10 bases between. The CDR3 loop is CASSRDFSNTGELFF. CDR3 in DNA: TGTGCCAGCAGCCGGGACTTCTCGAACACCGGGGAGCTGTTTTTT.

The CDR3 coding sequence is TGCAGCGTTATTTACGAGGGCCGCGAAAAACTGTTTTTT. Translated: CSVIYEGREKLFF. The chain has TRBV29-1 and TRBJ1-4; D ambiguous. In germline, CDR1 is SQVTM, CDR2 ANQGSEA. Deletions cut 5 bases from V and 8 bases from J, with 15 bases between. The CDR3 is 13 amino acids.

This sequence joins TRBV30 and TRBJ2-2, with D maybe TRBD1 (5 bases). Germline V CDR1 and CDR2: GTSNPN, SVGIG (reference sequence). V lost 5 bases and J 0 bases, leaving 16 bases between the germline ends. The CDR3 spans 16 residues. The CDR3 sequence: CAWADKPFANTGELFF. The CDR3 DNA reads TGTGCCTGGGCGGACAAACCGTTTGCGAACACCGGGGAGCTGTTTTTT.

The V and J genes are TRBV30 and TRBJ2-7; TRBD1 matches 9 bases. Germline loops: CDR1 GTSNPN, CDR2 SVGIG (reference sequence). This CDR3 region has 15 residues. Trimming at V came to 6 bases and at J to 4 bases, leaving 13 bases not matched to a gene. This chain's CDR3 is CACPREGTGSYEQYF. CDR3 nucleotide sequence: TGTGCCTGCCCCCGGGAAGGGACAGGGTCGTACGAGCAGTACTTC.

The chain couples TRBV7-3 to TRBJ2-7; 7 positions agree with TRBD2. Germline V CDR1 and CDR2: SGHTA, FQGTGA. Losses at the gene ends were 5 bases for V and 0 bases for J; bases not matched to a gene: 7. The CDR3 sequence is 15 residues long. The CDR3 here is CASSPGGTYSYEQYF. The CDR3 DNA reads TGTGCCAGCAGCCCCGGGGGGACCTACTCCTACGAGCAGTACTTC.

The V call is TRBV7-2, the J call TRBJ1-4; 9 bases map to TRBD1. Trimming at V came to 1 base and at J to 6 bases, leaving 9 bases not matched to a gene. There are 17 residues in the CDR3. The germline V gene encodes CDR1 SGHTA and CDR2 FQGNSA. Here the CDR3 reads CASSLGGTGTRHEKLFF. DNA of the CDR3: TGTGCCAGCAGCTTAGGGGGGACAGGGACCCGTCATGAAAAACTGTTTTTT.

The chain links TRBV7-9 to TRBJ1-1; D might be TRBD1 (5 bases). The ends were cut back, 2 bases at V and 2 bases at J, with 15 bases in the middle. The CDR3 runs 16 residues. CDR1 and CDR2 from the germline V gene are SEHNR and FQNEAQ (reference sequence). Here the CDR3 reads CASSLLRGYGNTEAFF. The CDR3 DNA reads TGTGCCAGCAGCTTACTCCGGGGGTACGGTAACACTGAAGCTTTCTTT.

The chain uses TRBV19 and TRBJ2-7, with 12 bases identical to TRBD2. The CDR3 loop spans 16 amino acids. Losses at the gene ends were 5 bases for V and 1 base for J; bases not matched to a gene: 6. From germline, CDR1 is LNHDA and CDR2 SQIVND (reference sequence). The CDR3 sequence: CASSSGLAGPSYEQYF. CDR3 nucleotide sequence: TGTGCCAGTAGTTCGGGACTAGCGGGCCCATCCTACGAGCAGTACTTC. Full variable domain (remainder filled in from reference TRBV19 and TRBJ2-7): DGGITQSPKYLFRKEGQNVTLSCEQNLNHDAMYWYRQDPGQGLRLIYYSQIVNDFQKGDIAEGYSVSREKKESFPLTVTSAQKNPTAFYLCASSSGLAGPSYEQYFGPGTRLTVT.

This rearrangement joins TRBV27 to TRBJ1-2, with 10 bases identical to TRBD1. Germline V gene lookup returns CDR1 MNHEY and CDR2 SMNVEV (reference sequence). The CDR3 is 14 amino acids. V dropped 3 bases and J dropped 8; count of bases not matched to a gene: 6. The CDR3 sequence is CASSFPGQGRGYTF. As DNA, the CDR3 is TGTGCCAGCAGTTTCCCGGGACAGGGGAGAGGCTACACCTTC.

This chain uses TRBV18 with TRBJ1-4; TRBD1 matches 7 bases. Germline CDR1 reads KGHSH; CDR2 reads LQKENI. J gave up 8 bases and V 3 bases, and 6 bases lay outside the gene matches. The CDR3 is made up of 14 amino acids. The CDR3, as DNA: TGTGCCAGCTCACCGACGACAGGGAACGAAAAACTGTTTTTT. It encodes CASSPTTGNEKLFF.

The chain couples TRBV4-1 to TRBJ1-5; 9 positions match TRBD1. V lost 2 bases to trimming and J lost 0 bases; unmatched junction nucleotides: 14. The CDR3 spans 20 residues. From germline, CDR1 is MGHRA and CDR2 YSYEKL. The CDR3 DNA follows: TGCGCCAGCAGCCAATTTTTTTCCGGGACAGGGACCTTTAGCAATCAGCCCCAGCATTTT. Its protein product is CASSQFFSGTGTFSNQPQHF.

V and J are TRBV4-1 and TRBJ1-1, with 7 bases lining up with TRBD1. V trimming: 3 bases; J trimming: 8 bases; junction bases outside the gene matches: 6. The CDR3 length is 13 residues. The germline V gene encodes CDR1 MGHRA and CDR2 YSYEKL. CDR3 amino acids: CASSHLDRNEAFF. In nucleotides, the CDR3 is TGCGCCAGCAGCCACTTGGACAGGAACGAAGCTTTCTTT.